This T cell receptor beta chain was captured by sequencing in a study of T cells in Graves' hyperthyroidism and ophthalmopathy. This clonotype was seen once. Template material for amplifying TCR beta CDR3 regions consisted of RNA transcripts. A first-round RT-PCR of the TCR CDR3 used the HTBI primer set. TCRdb used MiXCR to reprocess the multiplex PCR reads, holding one entry per CDR3 protein. The sample carries about 540,000 distinct CDR3 sequences, about 45% recorded once. The CDR3 spans 18 residues. The junction had 8 bases not matched to a gene; V was cut back by 6 bases and J by 0 bases. CDR1 and CDR2 from the germline V gene are SEHNR and FQNEAQ (reference sequence).

The sequencing input was peripheral blood or thyroid tissue (not recorded which). V and J are TRBV7-9 and TRBJ2-5, with TRBD2 identical over 15 bases. The TCR sequence derives from a woman aged 18-29 years with Graves' hyperthyroidism. The DNA of the CDR3 is TGTGCCAGCAGTTTACGGACTAGCGGGAGGGGGTACCAAGAGACCCAGTACTTC. It translates to CASSLRTSGRGYQETQYF.